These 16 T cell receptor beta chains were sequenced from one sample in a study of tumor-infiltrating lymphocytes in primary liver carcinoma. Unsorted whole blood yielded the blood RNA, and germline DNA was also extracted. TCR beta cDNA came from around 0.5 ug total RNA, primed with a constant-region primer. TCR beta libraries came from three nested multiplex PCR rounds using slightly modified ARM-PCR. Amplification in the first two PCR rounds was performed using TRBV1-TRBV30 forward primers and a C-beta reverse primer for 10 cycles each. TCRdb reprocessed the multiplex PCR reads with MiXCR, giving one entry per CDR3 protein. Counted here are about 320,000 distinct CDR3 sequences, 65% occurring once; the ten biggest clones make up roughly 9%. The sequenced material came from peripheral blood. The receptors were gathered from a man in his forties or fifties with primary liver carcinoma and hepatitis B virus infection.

CDR3 protein: CSVSGIGSDTQYF. CDR3 nucleotide sequence: TGCAGCGTTAGCGGGATAGGGTCAGATACGCAGTATTTT. The chain uses TRBV29-1 and TRBJ2-3; 7 bases line up with TRBD2. The junction had 6 bases not matched to a gene; V was cut back by 5 bases and J by 4 bases. CDR1 and CDR2 (germline): SQVTM, ANQGSEA. The CDR3 runs to 13 residues.

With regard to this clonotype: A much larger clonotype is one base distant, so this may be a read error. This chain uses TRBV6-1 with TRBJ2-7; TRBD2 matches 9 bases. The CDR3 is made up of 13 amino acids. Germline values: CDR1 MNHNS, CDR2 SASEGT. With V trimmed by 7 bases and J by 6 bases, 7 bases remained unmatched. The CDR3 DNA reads TGTGCCAGCATCGTTAGCGGGGGAATCGAGCAGTACTTC. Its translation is CASIVSGGIEQYF.

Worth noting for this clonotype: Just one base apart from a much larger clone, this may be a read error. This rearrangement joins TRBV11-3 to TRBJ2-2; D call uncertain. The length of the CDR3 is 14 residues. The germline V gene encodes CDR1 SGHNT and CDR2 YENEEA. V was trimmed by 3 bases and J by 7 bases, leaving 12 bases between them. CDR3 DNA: TGTGCCAGCAGCTTGAGCCCCCACATCGGGGAGCTGTTTTTT. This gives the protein CASSLSPHIGELFF.

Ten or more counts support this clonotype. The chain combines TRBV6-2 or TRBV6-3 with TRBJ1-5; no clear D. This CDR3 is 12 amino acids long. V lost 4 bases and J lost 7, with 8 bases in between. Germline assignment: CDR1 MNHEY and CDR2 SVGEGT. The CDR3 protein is CASSLDLQPQHF. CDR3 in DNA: TGTGCCAGCAGTTTGGACCTCCAGCCCCAGCATTTT.

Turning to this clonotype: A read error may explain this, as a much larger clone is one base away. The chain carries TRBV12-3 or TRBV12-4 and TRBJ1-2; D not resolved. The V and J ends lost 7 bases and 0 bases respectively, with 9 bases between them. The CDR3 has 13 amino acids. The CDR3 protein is CASNIDTNYGYTF. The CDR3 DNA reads TGTGCCAGCAACATTGACACTAACTATGGCTACACCTTC.

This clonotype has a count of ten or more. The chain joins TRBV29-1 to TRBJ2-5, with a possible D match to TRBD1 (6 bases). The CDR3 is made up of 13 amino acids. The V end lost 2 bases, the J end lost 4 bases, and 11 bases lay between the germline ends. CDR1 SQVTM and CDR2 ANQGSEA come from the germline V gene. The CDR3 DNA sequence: TGCAGCGTTGAACACGCAGGGGCAGAGACCCAGTACTTC. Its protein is CSVEHAGAETQYF.

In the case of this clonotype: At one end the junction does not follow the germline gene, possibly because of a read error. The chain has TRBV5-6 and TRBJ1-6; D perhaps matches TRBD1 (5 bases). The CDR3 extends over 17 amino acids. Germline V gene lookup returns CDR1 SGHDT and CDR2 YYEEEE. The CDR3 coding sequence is TGTGCCAGCTGCTTGGGCGGTGGCAGGGTCGGAAATTCACCCCTCCACTTT. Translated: CASCLGGGRVGNSPLHF.

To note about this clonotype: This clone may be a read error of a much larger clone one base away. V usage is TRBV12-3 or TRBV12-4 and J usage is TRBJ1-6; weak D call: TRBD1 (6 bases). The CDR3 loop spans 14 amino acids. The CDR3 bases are TGTGTCAGCAGTCCCCAGGGGACCCCTTCACCCCTCCACTTT. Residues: CVSSPQGTPSPLHF.

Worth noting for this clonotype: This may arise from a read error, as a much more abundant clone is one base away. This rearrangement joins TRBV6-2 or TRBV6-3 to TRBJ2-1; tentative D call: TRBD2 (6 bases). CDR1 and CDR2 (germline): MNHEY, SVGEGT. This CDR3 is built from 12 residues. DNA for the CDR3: TGTGTCAGCAGGCCCAGGGACTTCGAGCAGTTCTTC. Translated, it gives CVSRPRDFEQFF.

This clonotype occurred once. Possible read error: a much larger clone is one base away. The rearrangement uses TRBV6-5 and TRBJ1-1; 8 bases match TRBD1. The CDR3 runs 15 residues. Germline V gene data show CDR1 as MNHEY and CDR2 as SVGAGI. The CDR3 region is CTSSYRRQGSSEAFF. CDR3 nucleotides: TGTACCAGCAGTTACCGTAGACAGGGGAGTTCTGAAGCTTTCTTT.

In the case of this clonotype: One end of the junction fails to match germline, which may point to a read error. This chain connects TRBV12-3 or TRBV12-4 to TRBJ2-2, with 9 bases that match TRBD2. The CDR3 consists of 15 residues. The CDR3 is CGSSLAGAGTGELFF. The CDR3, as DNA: TGTGGCAGCAGTTTAGCGGGAGCGGGCACCGGGGAGCTGTTTTTT.

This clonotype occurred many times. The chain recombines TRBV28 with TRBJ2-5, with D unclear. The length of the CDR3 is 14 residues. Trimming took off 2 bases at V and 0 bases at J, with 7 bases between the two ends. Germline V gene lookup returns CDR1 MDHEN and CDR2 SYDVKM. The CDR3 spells CASSLRRNQETQYF. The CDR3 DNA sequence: TGTGCCAGCAGTTTACGGAGAAACCAAGAGACCCAGTACTTC.

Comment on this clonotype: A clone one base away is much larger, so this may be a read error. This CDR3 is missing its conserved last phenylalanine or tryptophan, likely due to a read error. CDR3 nucleotides: TGTGCCAGCTCTAGGGGGCGAGAGCAGTACCTC. This encodes CASSRGREQYL. This chain uses TRBV12-3 or TRBV12-4 with TRBJ2-7; 7 nucleotides line up with TRBD1. With 8 bases clipped from V and 7 bases from J, the junction kept 5 bases outside the gene matches. The CDR3 is 11 residues long.

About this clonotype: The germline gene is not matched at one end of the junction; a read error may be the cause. The CDR3 DNA reads as TGTACCAGCAGCCAGTATAGTGGGACTGAAGCTTTCTTT. Its translation is CTSSQYSGTEAFF. The rearrangement uses TRBV14 and TRBJ1-1; D is uncertain. The CDR3 spans 13 residues. In germline, CDR1 is SGHDN, CDR2 FVKESK.

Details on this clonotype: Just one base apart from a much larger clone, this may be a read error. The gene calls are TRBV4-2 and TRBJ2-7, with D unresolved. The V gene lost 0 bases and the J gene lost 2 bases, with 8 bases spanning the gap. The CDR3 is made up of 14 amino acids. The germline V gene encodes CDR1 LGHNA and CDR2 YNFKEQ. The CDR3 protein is CASSQEYRAYEQYF. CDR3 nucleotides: TGTGCCAGCAGCCAAGAGTATAGAGCCTACGAGCAGTACTTC.

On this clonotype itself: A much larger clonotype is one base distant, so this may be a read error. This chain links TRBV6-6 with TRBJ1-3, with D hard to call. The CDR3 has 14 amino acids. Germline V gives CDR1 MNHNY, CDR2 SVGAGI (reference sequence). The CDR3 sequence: CDSSQNEAGNTIYF. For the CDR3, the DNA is TGTGACAGCAGTCAAAACGAAGCTGGAAACACCATATATTTT.